This T cell receptor beta chain was identified during a study of immune cell composition in non-small cell lung cancer. General study points: Squamous lung tumours showed higher top 10 clone scores and clonality than adenocarcinomas.

TCRdb's table, derived via immunoSEQ multiplex PCR, lists solely in-frame clones and lacks some. Found here are about 7,800 clones, roughly three quarters of them singletons; the top ten hold approximately 12%. Germline V lookup: CDR1 MDHEN, CDR2 SYDVKM. The length of the CDR3 is 14 residues. The V end lost 6 bases, the J end lost 0 bases, and 9 bases lay between the germline ends. DNA was extracted from unsorted cell suspensions stored frozen. On this clone: Its antigen is unknown.

The sample comprised lung tumor tissue. The rearrangement uses TRBV28 and TRBJ2-4; D unclear. The receptor was derived from a human donor with non-small cell lung cancer. CDR3 coding DNA: TGTGCCAGCAGCACCATACTAGCCAAAAACATTCAGTACTTC. It is translated as CASSTILAKNIQYF.